The clone carrying this T cell receptor beta chain occurred a few times. What it recognizes is unknown. PCR used 60 Vbeta primers and 13 Jbeta primers. Only in-frame clones appear in the TCRdb table, and some are missing; sequencing was by immunoSEQ multiplex PCR. This table holds under 200,000 clones, around 80% found once. V lost 0 bases to trimming and J lost 5 bases, with 10 bases between them. CDR3 size: 15 residues. Germline V CDR1 and CDR2: LGHNA, YNFKEQ. These data come from a study of cytomegalovirus exposure and HLA in healthy donors. Study-level information: One earlier analysis, a look at around 170 million T cells, found some 100 million unique TCR beta sequences.

Though probably carrying unrecorded immune exposures, donors were nominally healthy at sampling. Regarding the study as a whole: The CMV antigen specificity of a few CMV-associated chains was confirmed through in vitro analysis.

Sequenced sample: PBMCs. The chain is built from TRBV4-2 and TRBJ2-2; no clear D. This sequence originates from a man younger than 40 in good health and CMV-seronegative. This CDR3 is CASSQDHHSTGELFF. The CDR3 nucleotides read TGTGCCAGCAGCCAAGATCATCACAGTACCGGGGAGCTGTTTTTT.